This entry describes one T cell receptor beta chain. Additional DNA sequences in this sample encode the identical CDR3. This sample is part of a study of shared clonotypes between healthy human individuals. In the naive CD8 group, cells lacked CD45RO and were positively selected for CCR7, so terminally differentiated effector memory CD45RA+ cells were left out. V dropped 0 bases and J dropped 4 bases, with 9 bases sitting between them. The CDR3 runs 15 residues. Per germline, CDR1 LNHDA and CDR2 SQIVND (reference sequence). TCRdb keeps only in-frame clones here, not all; method: immunoSEQ multiplex PCR. Found here are 1.5 million to 2.5 million clones, less than 95% of them singletons; the top ten hold less than 1.5%.

V is TRBV19 and J is TRBJ2-2; the D call may be TRBD1 or TRBD2 (5 bases each). The sequenced sample was naive CD8+ T cells sorted from blood. The receptor was derived from a man between 18 and 35 years old in good health. CDR3 in amino acids: CASSIDRESTGELFF. Written as DNA, the CDR3 is TGTGCCAGTAGTATAGACAGGGAGTCCACCGGGGAGCTGTTTTTT. The full variable domain, its missing parts supplied by reference TRBV19 and TRBJ2-2, is DGGITQSPKYLFRKEGQNVTLSCEQNLNHDAMYWYRQDPGQGLRLIYYSQIVNDFQKGDIAEGYSVSREKKESFPLTVTSAQKNPTAFYLCASSIDRESTGELFFGEGSRLTVL.